The subject of this entry is one TCR beta chain. Its antigen is not known. Quantitative 5'-RACE with molecular barcodes produced the TCR beta libraries. Each CDR3 protein is one row after TCRdb ran MiXCR on the 5' RACE reads. The sample has 350,000 to 550,000 distinct CDR3 sequences; roughly a quarter are singletons. The sample belongs to a study of CD8 T cells in ankylosing spondylitis. Regarding the study as a whole: Reports of some motif variants in reactive arthritis synovial fluid and blood predate this one. A TCR beta motif of 7 to 9 highly homologous variants seemed to mark ankylosing spondylitis blood. CD8+ cells made up the disease-linked clones, which were relatively rare in peripheral blood.

In germline, CDR1 is DFQATT, CDR2 SNEGSKA (reference sequence). The CDR3 is made up of 14 amino acids. With 4 bases clipped from V and 4 bases from J, the junction kept 5 bases outside the gene matches. Sequenced material: blood, either unsorted or a sorted T cell fraction (not recorded which). The genes are TRBV20-1 and TRBJ2-3, with 10 bases aligning to TRBD2. The sequence derives from a male donor with ankylosing spondylitis. The CDR3 reads CSATPSGSPDTQYF. Here the CDR3 DNA reads TGCAGTGCTACGCCTAGCGGGAGTCCAGATACGCAGTATTTT.